There are many counts of the clone carrying this T cell receptor beta chain. The data were taken from a study of human T cells and chemical hapten exposure. One entry per CDR3 protein, called by TCRdb with MiXCR from the RACE reads. The table shows 38,000 or so distinct CDR3 sequences, with 8% to 10% occurring only once. Specified time point: patch test 3, about 24 weeks after DPC sensitization. This sample's treatment: therapeutic diphenylcyclopropenone sensitization with weekly scalp DPC. Total RNA was isolated from whole blood that had not been fractionated. The CDR3 is 15 residues long. Per the germline V gene, CDR1 is DFQATT and CDR2 is SNEGSKA (reference sequence). V lost 0 bases to trimming and J lost 5 bases, with 17 bases between them.

This TCR was sampled from a man aged 45-60 years with alopecia areata. Some clones in this sample may be carry-over from other donors' samples. This sample comprised whole blood, obtained in connection with sensitization to the hapten diphenylcyclopropenone (DPC). This rearrangement joins TRBV20-1 to TRBJ2-7; D may match TRBD1 or TRBD2 (5 bases each). This CDR3 is CSAREVGTVWDEQYF. Written as DNA, the CDR3 is TGCAGTGCTAGAGAAGTTGGGACCGTATGGGACGAGCAGTACTTC.